The 15 T cell receptor beta chains listed next were all sequenced from one sample in a study of T cell responses to AZD1222 COVID-19 vaccine. Sequenced by immunoSEQ multiplex PCR; TCRdb stores in-frame clones only, minus some. The sample records some 110,000 clones, 92% being singletons. The source material was peripheral blood, sampled 28 days after the second AZD1222 dose. All receptors come from an adult who received the AZD1222 COVID-19 vaccine.

The rearrangement links TRBV5-3 to TRBJ2-7; 10 bases fit TRBD1. TRBV5-3 is marked as an open reading frame, function uncertain. V gave up 6 bases and J gave up 4 bases; unmatched junction bases: 13. CDR3 length equals 16 residues. The CDR3 loop reads CARNPGRDRGFYEQYF. CDR3 nucleotide sequence: TGTGCCAGAAACCCGGGCCGGGACAGGGGTTTTTACGAGCAGTACTTC.

The gene calls are TRBV15 and TRBJ1-5; 11 positions match TRBD1. The germline V gene has CDR1 LNHNV and CDR2 YYDKDF (reference sequence). This CDR3 has 14 amino acids. V lost 4 bases, J lost 5 bases, and 1 base stayed unmatched. The CDR3: CATSTGQGDQPQHF. The CDR3 coding sequence is TGTGCCACCAGCACGGGACAGGGGGATCAGCCCCAGCATTTT.

This chain's CDR3 is CASSKQGNPGANVLTF. The CDR3 DNA reads TGTGCCAGCAGCAAACAGGGTAACCCTGGGGCCAACGTCCTGACTTTC. The chain carries TRBV9 and TRBJ2-6; a possible D gene is TRBD1 (6 bases). The CDR3 loop spans 16 amino acids. CDR1 and CDR2 from the germline V gene are SGDLS and YYNGEE. Trimming took off 4 bases at V and 2 bases at J, with 13 bases between the two ends.

This rearrangement joins TRBV2 to TRBJ2-2; possibly TRBD2 for D (5 bases). Germline V lookup: CDR1 SNHLY, CDR2 FYNNEI. V was shortened by 0 bases and J by 7 bases, with 15 bases between the two germline ends. This CDR3 region has 16 residues. The CDR3 DNA is TGTGCCAGCAGTGAAGCGGAGACTACCAACGGCGGGGAGCTGTTTTTT. It encodes CASSEAETTNGGELFF. The whole variable domain, filled in from reference TRBV2 and TRBJ2-2, reads EPEVTQTPSHQVTQMGQEVILRCVPISNHLYFYWYRQILGQKVEFLVSFYNNEISEKSEIFDDQFSVERPDGSNFTLKIRSTKLEDSAMYFCASSEAETTNGGELFFGEGSRLTVL.

The chain couples TRBV3-1 (or the pseudogene TRBV3-2) to TRBJ1-4, with D possibly matching TRBD1 (5 bases). Germline V lookup: CDR1 LGHDT, CDR2 YNNKEL (reference sequence). V lost 0 bases, J lost 7 bases, and 12 bases lay in between. The CDR3 sequence is 15 residues long. CDR3: CASSQEGRAGEKLFF. The CDR3 region has the DNA TGTGCCAGCAGCCAAGAAGGCAGGGCTGGTGAAAAACTGTTTTTT.

J is TRBJ1-1 and V is TRBV28; 9 bases fit TRBD1. The junction had 4 bases not matched to a gene; V was cut back by 4 bases and J by 4 bases. The CDR3 is made up of 14 amino acids. CDR1 MDHEN and CDR2 SYDVKM come from the germline V gene. Here the CDR3 reads CASSWGQGLTEAFF. The DNA for the CDR3 is TGTGCCAGCAGTTGGGGACAGGGTCTCACTGAAGCTTTCTTT.

The chain is built from TRBV5-6 and TRBJ1-2; unclear D gene. CDR1 SGHDT and CDR2 YYEEEE come from the germline V gene. V shed 0 bases and J shed 7 bases, with 7 bases lying between them. The CDR3 is made up of 12 amino acids. The CDR3 nucleotides read TGTGCCAGCAGCTTGGGGACGGGTGGCTACACCTTC. This sequence encodes CASSLGTGGYTF.

V gene TRBV9 combines with J gene TRBJ2-1; TRBD2 agrees at 13 bases. Germline values: CDR1 SGDLS, CDR2 YYNGEE. The CDR3 is 20 amino acids. V shed 0 bases, J shed 8 bases, and the junction held 17 bases outside the gene matches. CDR3 DNA: TGTGCCAGCAGCGTAGCCATATCAGCGGGACTAGCGGGATTTGGCGATGAGCAGTTCTTC. It specifies CASSVAISAGLAGFGDEQFF. Supplemented by reference TRBV9 and TRBJ2-1, the full variable domain reads DSGVTQTPKHLITATGQRVTLRCSPRSGDLSVYWYQQSLDQGLQFLIQYYNGEERAKGNILERFSAQQFPDLHSELNLSSLELGDSALYFCASSVAISAGLAGFGDEQFFGPGTRLTVL.

This sequence joins TRBV27 and TRBJ1-5, with unresolved D. Germline CDR1 reads MNHEY; CDR2 reads SMNVEV (reference sequence). Trimming shortened V by 4 bases and J by 4 bases, and 8 bases separated the two germline ends. This CDR3 is built from 13 residues. CDR3 residues: CASSSLLNQPQHF. The CDR3 DNA reads TGTGCCAGCAGTTCCCTATTAAATCAGCCCCAGCATTTT.

This clone was observed a single time. The rearrangement links TRBV3-1 (or the pseudogene TRBV3-2) to TRBJ2-1; TRBD2 matches at 14 bases. The germline V gene encodes CDR1 LGHDT and CDR2 YNNKEL (reference sequence). The CDR3 length is 16 residues. V lost 4 bases, J lost 4 bases, and 3 bases stayed unmatched. The CDR3 DNA reads as TGTGCCAGCAGCCCTGGGACTAGCGGGGGTTACAATGAGCAGTTCTTC. Its translation: CASSPGTSGGYNEQFF.

The gene calls are TRBV6-5 and TRBJ2-7, with D perhaps matching TRBD1 or TRBD2 (5 bases each). The germline V and J ends were trimmed by 0 bases and 13 bases, with 19 bases remaining between them. Germline CDR1 MNHEY, CDR2 SVGAGI. The CDR3 loop spans 14 amino acids. The DNA for the CDR3 is TGTGCCAGCAGTTACTCCTTCACCGGGACCCCGGCTTACTTC. As protein: CASSYSFTGTPAYF.

V gene TRBV6-4 combines with J gene TRBJ2-3; 7 positions match TRBD2. With 5 bases clipped from V and 5 bases from J, the junction kept 10 bases outside the gene matches. The CDR3 is 15 amino acids. Germline CDR1 and CDR2: MRHNA and SNTAGT. For the CDR3, the DNA is TGTGCCAGCAGTCGATCTAGCGGAGAGGGAGATACGCAGTATTTT. Its translation: CASSRSSGEGDTQYF.

The CDR3 DNA is TGTGCCAGCAGTGCAGGGACGAGCACAGATACGCAGTATTTT. Encoded protein: CASSAGTSTDTQYF. V usage is TRBV6-4 and J usage is TRBJ2-3; D is possibly TRBD1 or TRBD2 (5 bases each). This CDR3 contains 14 residues. V was cut by 4 bases and J by 0 bases, with 8 bases left in between. CDR1 and CDR2 (germline): MRHNA, SNTAGT.

The chain couples TRBV10-3 to TRBJ1-3; D not resolved. The CDR3 has 14 amino acids. Germline CDR1 reads ENHRY; CDR2 reads SYGVKD. Trimming cost V 10 bases and J 0 bases, with 13 bases left between them. CDR3 in amino acids: CATRQGSSGNTIYF. CDR3 sequence (DNA): TGTGCCACTAGACAAGGGAGCTCTGGAAACACCATATATTTT.

This chain links TRBV10-3 with TRBJ2-1; D ambiguous. V shed 5 bases and J shed 5 bases, with 13 bases lying between them. The CDR3 has 14 amino acids. CDR1 and CDR2 (germline): ENHRY, SYGVKD. CDR3: CAISPRTIDNEQFF. The CDR3 DNA is TGTGCCATCAGTCCCCGGACCATAGACAATGAGCAGTTCTTC.